The entry that follows covers one T cell receptor beta chain sequence. Antigen: not known. The data stem from a study of radiotherapy plus CTLA-4 blockade in lung cancer. Study details: Objective responses emerged in about 20% of patients, and 31% attained disease control. Study-wide results and limits: Strongest reported response predictors: early blood clone changes and post-radiation interferon-beta. Some TCR clones had been derived from tumors. These clones expanded in peripheral blood after radiotherapy plus ipilimumab.

V lost 2 bases and J 5 bases, leaving 13 bases between the germline ends. CDR1 is SGHTA, CDR2 FQGNSA, per germline. The CDR3 contains 15 residues. Sequencing used immunoSEQ multiplex PCR; TCRdb keeps in-frame clones, though not all of them. In the table there are roughly 30,000 clones, 70% to 85% of which are singletons. The TCR originated in a human donor with non-small cell lung cancer who had stable disease on radiotherapy plus ipilimumab. The source was peripheral blood, collected from a patient treated with radiotherapy plus ipilimumab. J is TRBJ2-1 and V is TRBV7-2; the D gene could be TRBD1 or TRBD2 (5 bases each). CDR3 in amino acids: CASSLTRDQNNEQFF. CDR3 bases: TGTGCCAGCAGCTTAACCCGGGACCAAAACAATGAGCAGTTCTTC. Supplemented by reference TRBV7-2 and TRBJ2-1, the full variable domain reads GAGVSQSPSNKVTEKGKDVELRCDPISGHTALYWYRQSLGQGLEFLIYFQGNSAPDKSGLPSDRFSAERTGGSVSTLTIQRTQQEDSAVYLCASSLTRDQNNEQFFGPGTRLTVL.